Listed below are T cell receptor beta chains from one sample, sequenced in a study of blood T cell repertoires in COVID-19. TCRdb's copy holds only in-frame clones and misses some; the assay was immunoSEQ multiplex PCR. Here the sample spans around 300,000 clones, around 90% being singletons. Sequenced input: peripheral blood. The receptors shown here come from a woman aged 40-49 years with acute or convalescent COVID-19. The CDR3 runs from the conserved cysteine through the conserved F or W. The order of the fields is clone size, V gene, D gene, J gene, CDR3 DNA, CDR3 protein. The D gene is left open where the match is weak. Clone size is not always given. Where it is, it says once, few, many or a class for expanded clones.

abundance: NA; v_gene: TRBV5-1; d_gene: NA; j_gene: TRBJ1-4; CDR3nt: TGCGCCAGCAGCTCCGGCGGGCGGGGAGGTGAAAAACTGTTTTTT; CDR3aa: CASSSGGRGGEKLFF
abundance: NA; v_gene: TRBV5-1; d_gene: NA; j_gene: TRBJ1-2; CDR3nt: TGCGCCAGCAGCTTGTCGTATAACTATGGCTACACCTTC; CDR3aa: CASSLSYNYGYTF
abundance: once; v_gene: TRBV7-2; d_gene: NA; j_gene: TRBJ1-2; CDR3nt: TGTGCCAGCAGCTCCGGGACATCCCAGGGAGGCTACACCTTC; CDR3aa: CASSSGTSQGGYTF
abundance: NA; v_gene: TRBV7-2; d_gene: TRBD1; j_gene: TRBJ1-1; CDR3nt: TGTGCCAGCAGCTGGGTCGGGACAGGGGAAGCTTTCTTT; CDR3aa: CASSWVGTGEAFF
abundance: NA; v_gene: TRBV5-1; d_gene: NA; j_gene: TRBJ1-4; CDR3nt: TGCGCCAGCAGCTTACGAAGGGGCGACGAAAAACTGTTTTTT; CDR3aa: CASSLRRGDEKLFF
abundance: NA; v_gene: TRBV25-1; d_gene: TRBD2; j_gene: TRBJ2-1; CDR3nt: TGTGCCAGCAGGACAGCGGGGGGGCCCCACAATGAGCAGTTCTTC; CDR3aa: CASRTAGGPHNEQFF
abundance: NA; v_gene: TRBV5-5; d_gene: NA; j_gene: TRBJ1-4; CDR3nt: TGTGCCAGCAGCTCGACAGGTCGGGAACTGTTTTTT; CDR3aa: CASSSTGRELFF
abundance: NA; v_gene: TRBV2; d_gene: NA; j_gene: TRBJ1-2; CDR3nt: TGTGCCAGCAGTGAATCGGCAGGGTATGGCTATGGCTACACCTTC; CDR3aa: CASSESAGYGYGYTF
abundance: NA; v_gene: TRBV2; d_gene: TRBD2; j_gene: TRBJ2-1; CDR3nt: TGTGCCAGCAGAGGGACTAGCGGGGGGGCCGGCGGTGTTGAGCAGTTCTTC; CDR3aa: CASRGTSGGAGGVEQFF
abundance: NA; v_gene: TRBV6-6; d_gene: NA; j_gene: TRBJ2-3; CDR3nt: TGTGCCAGCAGTTACCCATCTTCGAGCCACACAGATACGCAGTATTTT; CDR3aa: CASSYPSSSHTDTQYF
abundance: few; v_gene: TRBV3-1/TRBV3-2; d_gene: NA; j_gene: TRBJ1-2; CDR3nt: TGTGCCAGCAGCCAACCTTCGACAGCTGTCAACTATGGCTACACCTTC; CDR3aa: CASSQPSTAVNYGYTF
abundance: NA; v_gene: TRBV14; d_gene: TRBD1; j_gene: TRBJ1-2; CDR3nt: TGTGCCAGCAGCCATGGTACAGGGGGCGGCTACACCTTC; CDR3aa: CASSHGTGGGYTF
abundance: NA; v_gene: TRBV27; d_gene: NA; j_gene: TRBJ1-2; CDR3nt: TGTGCCAGCAGCCTTACAGTCAACTATGGCTACACCTTC; CDR3aa: CASSLTVNYGYTF
abundance: NA; v_gene: TRBV29-1; d_gene: NA; j_gene: TRBJ1-3; CDR3nt: TGCAGCGTTGAAGATGGCAACTCTGGAAACACCATATATTTT; CDR3aa: CSVEDGNSGNTIYF
abundance: NA; v_gene: TRBV2; d_gene: NA; j_gene: TRBJ2-2; CDR3nt: TGTGCCAGCTGGGGAGGAGAGAACACCGGGGAGCTGTTTTTT; CDR3aa: CASWGGENTGELFF
abundance: few; v_gene: TRBV6-5; d_gene: TRBD1; j_gene: TRBJ1-2; CDR3nt: TGTGCCAGCAGTCAGGACAGGACGTATGGCTACACCTTC; CDR3aa: CASSQDRTYGYTF
abundance: NA; v_gene: TRBV2; d_gene: TRBD2; j_gene: TRBJ2-1; CDR3nt: TGTGCCAGCAGCCTTAGCGGGGGGGCCTACAATGAGCAGTTCTTC; CDR3aa: CASSLSGGAYNEQFF
abundance: NA; v_gene: TRBV30; d_gene: NA; j_gene: TRBJ1-6; CDR3nt: TGTGCCTGGAGTGTACTTTGGGGGCAGGGATCACCCCTCCACTTT; CDR3aa: CAWSVLWGQGSPLHF
abundance: NA; v_gene: TRBV27; d_gene: NA; j_gene: TRBJ1-1; CDR3nt: TGTGCCAGCAGTTTATGGGGCGGCTGGAACACTGAAGCTTTCTTT; CDR3aa: CASSLWGGWNTEAFF
abundance: NA; v_gene: TRBV29-1; d_gene: NA; j_gene: TRBJ1-1; CDR3nt: TGCAGCGTTGAAGGGGGCTTACTGAACACTGAAGCTTTCTTT; CDR3aa: CSVEGGLLNTEAFF
abundance: NA; v_gene: TRBV2; d_gene: TRBD1; j_gene: TRBJ1-2; CDR3nt: TGTGCCAGCAGACGGACAGGGCCCTATGGCTACACCTTC; CDR3aa: CASRRTGPYGYTF
abundance: once; v_gene: TRBV9; d_gene: TRBD1; j_gene: TRBJ1-2; CDR3nt: TGTGCCAGCAGCGTAGACTTGGGACAGCGTGGCTACACCTTC; CDR3aa: CASSVDLGQRGYTF
abundance: NA; v_gene: TRBV18; d_gene: TRBD1; j_gene: TRBJ1-3; CDR3nt: TGTGCCAGCTCGCCCGACAGGGGTGGAAACACCATATATTTT; CDR3aa: CASSPDRGGNTIYF
abundance: NA; v_gene: TRBV9; d_gene: TRBD1; j_gene: TRBJ1-4; CDR3nt: TGTGCCAGCAGCGCCTACCCGGGGACAGCTAATGAAAAACTGTTTTTT; CDR3aa: CASSAYPGTANEKLFF
abundance: NA; v_gene: TRBV2; d_gene: TRBD1; j_gene: TRBJ1-4; CDR3nt: TGTGCCAGCAGAGGACAGGGGGCAACTAATGAAAAACTGTTTTTT; CDR3aa: CASRGQGATNEKLFF
abundance: NA; v_gene: TRBV11-3; d_gene: TRBD1; j_gene: TRBJ2-3; CDR3nt: TGTGCCAGCCGCAAAGGACAGGCGAACACAGATACGCAGTATTTT; CDR3aa: CASRKGQANTDTQYF
abundance: NA; v_gene: TRBV9; d_gene: NA; j_gene: TRBJ1-2; CDR3nt: TGTGCCAGCAGCACTCGGACGGGGGGGAACTATGGCTACACCTTC; CDR3aa: CASSTRTGGNYGYTF
abundance: NA; v_gene: TRBV10-3; d_gene: TRBD1; j_gene: TRBJ1-5; CDR3nt: TGTGCCATCACCGATACAGGGGGGCATCAGCCCCAGCATTTT; CDR3aa: CAITDTGGHQPQHF
abundance: NA; v_gene: TRBV19; d_gene: NA; j_gene: TRBJ1-5; CDR3nt: TGTGCCATAGGAAGGGCAGGGGCTCAGCCCCAGCATTTT; CDR3aa: CAIGRAGAQPQHF
abundance: many; v_gene: TRBV30; d_gene: NA; j_gene: TRBJ1-5; CDR3nt: TGTGCCTGGAGTCTTAAAGGACTATTCAATCAGCCCCAGCATTTT; CDR3aa: CAWSLKGLFNQPQHF
abundance: NA; v_gene: TRBV6-5; d_gene: TRBD1; j_gene: TRBJ1-2; CDR3nt: TGTGCCAGCTCAACAGGGGCAGGAGGCTACACCTTC; CDR3aa: CASSTGAGGYTF
abundance: NA; v_gene: TRBV9; d_gene: NA; j_gene: TRBJ2-6; CDR3nt: TGTGCCAGCAGCGTAGCCCACGGACAGGAGGGCTCTGGGGCCAACGTCCTGACTTTC; CDR3aa: CASSVAHGQEGSGANVLTF
abundance: NA; v_gene: TRBV30; d_gene: TRBD2; j_gene: TRBJ2-1; CDR3nt: TGTGCCTGGAGTATAGTAGCGGGGCGCTCCTACAATGAGCAGTTCTTC; CDR3aa: CAWSIVAGRSYNEQFF
abundance: NA; v_gene: TRBV11-2; d_gene: NA; j_gene: TRBJ2-5; CDR3nt: TGTGCCAGCAGCTTGGCAGGGCCGGAGACCCAGTACTTC; CDR3aa: CASSLAGPETQYF
abundance: NA; v_gene: TRBV4-1; d_gene: NA; j_gene: TRBJ1-2; CDR3nt: TGCGCCAGCAGCGAAAGGGGTGGGGATGGCTACACCTTC; CDR3aa: CASSERGGDGYTF
abundance: NA; v_gene: TRBV13; d_gene: TRBD2; j_gene: TRBJ2-5; CDR3nt: TGTGCCAGCAGCTTAGGCCCGCGGACTAGCGGGGCGGAGACCCAGTACTTC; CDR3aa: CASSLGPRTSGAETQYF